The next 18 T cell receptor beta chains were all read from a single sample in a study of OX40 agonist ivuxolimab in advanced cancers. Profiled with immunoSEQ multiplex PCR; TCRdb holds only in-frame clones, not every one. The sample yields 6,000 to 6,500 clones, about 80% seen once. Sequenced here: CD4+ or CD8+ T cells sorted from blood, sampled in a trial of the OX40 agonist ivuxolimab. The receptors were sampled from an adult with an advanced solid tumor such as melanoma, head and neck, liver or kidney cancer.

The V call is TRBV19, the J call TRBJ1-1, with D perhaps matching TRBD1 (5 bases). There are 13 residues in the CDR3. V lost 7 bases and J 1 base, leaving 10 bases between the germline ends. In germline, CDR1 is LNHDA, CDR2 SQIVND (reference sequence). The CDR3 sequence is CASNQGWNTEAFF. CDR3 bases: TGTGCCAGTAACCAGGGTTGGAACACTGAAGCTTTCTTT.

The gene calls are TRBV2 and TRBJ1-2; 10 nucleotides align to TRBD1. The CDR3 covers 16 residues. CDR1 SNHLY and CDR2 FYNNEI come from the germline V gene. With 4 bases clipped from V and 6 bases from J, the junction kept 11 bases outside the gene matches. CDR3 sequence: CASSVLGQGIQDGYTF. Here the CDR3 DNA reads TGTGCCAGCAGTGTCCTGGGACAGGGGATTCAGGATGGCTACACCTTC.

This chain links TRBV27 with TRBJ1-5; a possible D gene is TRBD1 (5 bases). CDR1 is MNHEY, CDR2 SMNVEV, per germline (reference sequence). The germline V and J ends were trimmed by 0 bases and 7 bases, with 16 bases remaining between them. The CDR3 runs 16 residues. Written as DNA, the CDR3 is TGTGCCAGCAGTTTATCGTCGTCGGGGGGAAGCCAGCCCCAGCATTTT. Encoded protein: CASSLSSSGGSQPQHF.

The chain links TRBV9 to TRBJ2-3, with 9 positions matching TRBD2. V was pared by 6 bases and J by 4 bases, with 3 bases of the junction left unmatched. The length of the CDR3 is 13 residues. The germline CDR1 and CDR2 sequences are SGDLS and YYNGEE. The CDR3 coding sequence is TGTGCCAGCAATAGCGGGGGCTCAGATACGCAGTATTTT. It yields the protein CASNSGGSDTQYF.

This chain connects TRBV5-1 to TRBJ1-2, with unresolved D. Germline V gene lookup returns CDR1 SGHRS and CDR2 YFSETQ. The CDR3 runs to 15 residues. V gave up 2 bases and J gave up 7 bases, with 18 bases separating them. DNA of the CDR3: TGCGCCAGCAGCTTCCGGGCCCCAAGCGGTTCTGGCTACACCTTC. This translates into CASSFRAPSGSGYTF.

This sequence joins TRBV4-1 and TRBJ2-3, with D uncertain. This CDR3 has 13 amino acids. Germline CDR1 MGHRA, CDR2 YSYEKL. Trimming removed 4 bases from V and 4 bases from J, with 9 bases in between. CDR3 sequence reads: CASSPLLADTQYF. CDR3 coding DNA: TGCGCCAGCAGCCCCCTACTTGCAGATACGCAGTATTTT.

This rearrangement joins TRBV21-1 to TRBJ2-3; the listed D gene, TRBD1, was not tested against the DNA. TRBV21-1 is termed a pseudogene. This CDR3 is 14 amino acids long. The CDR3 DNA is TGTGCCAGCAGGGCTACAGTCATGCAAGATACGCAGTATTTT. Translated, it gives CASRATVMQDTQYF.

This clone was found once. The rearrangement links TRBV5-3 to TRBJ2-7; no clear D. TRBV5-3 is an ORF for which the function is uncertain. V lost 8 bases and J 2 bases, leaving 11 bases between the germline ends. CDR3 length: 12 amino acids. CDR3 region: CASSLLPYEQYF. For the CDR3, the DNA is TGTGCCAGCAGCCTGCTGCCCTACGAGCAGTACTTC.

The chain's CDR3 is CASSLANRVYEQYF. DNA of the CDR3: TGTGCCAGCAGCTTGGCCAACAGGGTGTACGAGCAGTACTTC. The chain uses TRBV5-6 and TRBJ2-7, with TRBD1 as a possible D gene (6 bases). V was pared by 0 bases and J by 4 bases, with 11 bases between. The germline CDR1 and CDR2 sequences are SGHDT and YYEEEE. This CDR3 contains 14 residues.

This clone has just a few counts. The CDR3 DNA sequence: TGCGCCAGCAGCTTCGGGGAGACCCAGTACTTC. Encoded protein: CASSFGETQYF. The chain has TRBV5-1 and TRBJ2-5; D is unresolved. The V gene's germline CDR1 is SGHRS and CDR2 YFSETQ. The CDR3 totals 11 residues. V was pared by 2 bases and J by 5 bases, with 4 bases between.

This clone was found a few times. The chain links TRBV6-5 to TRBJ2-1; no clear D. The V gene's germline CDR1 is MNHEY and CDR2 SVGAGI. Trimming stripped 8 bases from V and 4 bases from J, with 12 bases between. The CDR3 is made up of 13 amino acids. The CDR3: CASSSLGYNEQFF. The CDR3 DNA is TGTGCCAGCTCTTCCCTAGGGTACAATGAGCAGTTCTTC.

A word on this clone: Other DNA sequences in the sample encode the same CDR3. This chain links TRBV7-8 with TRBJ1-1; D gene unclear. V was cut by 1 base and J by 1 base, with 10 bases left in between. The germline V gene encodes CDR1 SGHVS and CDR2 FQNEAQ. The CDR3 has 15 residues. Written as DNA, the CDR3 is TGTGCCAGCAGCTTAGGTTCCCAGAAGAACACTGAAGCTTTCTTT. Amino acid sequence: CASSLGSQKNTEAFF.

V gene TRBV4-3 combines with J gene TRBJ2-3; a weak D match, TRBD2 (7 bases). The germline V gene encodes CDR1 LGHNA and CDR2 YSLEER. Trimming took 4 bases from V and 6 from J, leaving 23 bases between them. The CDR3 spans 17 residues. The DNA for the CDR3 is TGCGCCAGCAGCCGCCGCGGTAGGGGGGGAAGCGGTGATACGCAGTATTTT. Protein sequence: CASSRRGRGGSGDTQYF.

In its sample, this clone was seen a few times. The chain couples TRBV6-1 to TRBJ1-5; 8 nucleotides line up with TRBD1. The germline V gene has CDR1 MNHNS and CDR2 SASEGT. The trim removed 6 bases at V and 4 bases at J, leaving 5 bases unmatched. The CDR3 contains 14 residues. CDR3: CASSIQGGNQPQHF. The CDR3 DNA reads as TGTGCCAGCAGCATACAGGGGGGAAATCAGCCCCAGCATTTT.

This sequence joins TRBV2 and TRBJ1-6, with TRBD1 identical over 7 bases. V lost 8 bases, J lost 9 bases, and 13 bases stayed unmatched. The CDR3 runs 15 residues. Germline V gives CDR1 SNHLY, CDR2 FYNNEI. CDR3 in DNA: TGTGCCAGCCTAGAACAGGGGTTAAGTGGTTCACCCCTCCACTTT. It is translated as CASLEQGLSGSPLHF.

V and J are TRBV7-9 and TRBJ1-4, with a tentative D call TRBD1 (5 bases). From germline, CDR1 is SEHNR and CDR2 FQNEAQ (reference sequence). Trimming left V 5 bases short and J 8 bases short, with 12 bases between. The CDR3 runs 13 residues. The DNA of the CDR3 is TGTGCCAGCAGCCTTCCCCGGGACGAAAAACTGTTTTTT. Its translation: CASSLPRDEKLFF.

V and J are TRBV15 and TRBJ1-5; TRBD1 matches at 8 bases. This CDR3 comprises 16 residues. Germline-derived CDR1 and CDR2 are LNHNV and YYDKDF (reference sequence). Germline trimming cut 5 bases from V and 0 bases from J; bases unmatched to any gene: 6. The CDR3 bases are TGTGCCACCAGCCTCGACAGGGGACCTAGCAATCAGCCCCAGCATTTT. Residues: CATSLDRGPSNQPQHF.

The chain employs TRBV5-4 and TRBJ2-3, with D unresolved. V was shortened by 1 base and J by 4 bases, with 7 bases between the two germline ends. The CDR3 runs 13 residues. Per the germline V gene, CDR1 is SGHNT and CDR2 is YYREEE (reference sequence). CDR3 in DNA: TGTGCCAGCAGCTTGCAAGGGTCAGATACGCAGTATTTT. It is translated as CASSLQGSDTQYF. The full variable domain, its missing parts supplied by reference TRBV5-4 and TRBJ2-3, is ETGVTQSPTHLIKTRGQQVTLRCSSQSGHNTVSWYQQALGQGPQFIFQYYREEENGRGNFPPRFSGLQFPNYSSELNVNALELDDSALYLCASSLQGSDTQYFGPGTRLTVL.